What follows describes a single T cell receptor beta chain. Germline V CDR1 and CDR2: MNHEY, SVGAGI. The V and J ends lost 6 bases and 9 bases respectively, with 21 bases between them. The CDR3 contains 15 residues. Via MiXCR, TCRdb re-called the RT-PCR reads, giving one row per CDR3 protein. The sample has hundreds of thousands of distinct CDR3 sequences, 13% to 15% seen once. The receptor comes from a female donor in good health, serving as a healthy control. This chain connects TRBV6-5 to TRBJ2-1; D unresolved. The source material was memory CD4+ T cells from blood. CDR3 amino acids: CASSTPPGLRSEQFF. CDR3 DNA: TGTGCCAGCAGCACTCCTCCGGGCCTAAGAAGTGAGCAGTTCTTC.